This TCR beta chain was recorded in a study of T cells in Graves' hyperthyroidism and ophthalmopathy. Germline V CDR1 and CDR2: MNHEY, SMNVEV (reference sequence). Trimming cost V 4 bases and J 2 bases, with 10 bases left between them. The CDR3 has 14 amino acids. In its sample, this clonotype was seen many times. Amplified regions were TCR beta CDR3 sequences from RNA transcripts. HTBI primers drove first-round RT-PCR of the TCR CDR3. TCRdb processed the multiplex PCR reads anew with MiXCR; each CDR3 protein has one entry. The data contain 600,000 to 900,000 distinct CDR3 sequences, about a sixth of them seen just once; the ten biggest clones take up around 7.7%.

The source of this sequence is a man younger than 35 with Graves' hyperthyroidism. The chain links TRBV27 to TRBJ2-3; D perhaps matches TRBD1 (5 bases). Sequenced input: blood. The CDR3 sequence: CASSSLTDTDTQYF. DNA of the CDR3: TGTGCCAGCAGTTCTTTGACAGACACAGATACGCAGTATTTT.